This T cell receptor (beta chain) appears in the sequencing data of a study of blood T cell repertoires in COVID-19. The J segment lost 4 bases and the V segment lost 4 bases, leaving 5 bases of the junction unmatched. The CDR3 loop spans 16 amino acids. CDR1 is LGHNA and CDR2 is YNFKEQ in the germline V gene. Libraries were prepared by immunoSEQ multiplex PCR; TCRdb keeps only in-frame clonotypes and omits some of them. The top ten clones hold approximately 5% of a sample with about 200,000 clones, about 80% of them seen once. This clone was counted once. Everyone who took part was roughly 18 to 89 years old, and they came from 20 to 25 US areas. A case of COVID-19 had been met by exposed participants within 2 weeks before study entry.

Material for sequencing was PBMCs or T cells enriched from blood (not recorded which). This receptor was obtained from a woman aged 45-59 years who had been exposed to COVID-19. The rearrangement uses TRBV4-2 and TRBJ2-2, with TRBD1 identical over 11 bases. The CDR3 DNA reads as TGTGCCAGCAGCCCGCAGGGACAGGGGGGCACCGGGGAGCTGTTTTTT. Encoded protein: CASSPQGQGGTGELFF.